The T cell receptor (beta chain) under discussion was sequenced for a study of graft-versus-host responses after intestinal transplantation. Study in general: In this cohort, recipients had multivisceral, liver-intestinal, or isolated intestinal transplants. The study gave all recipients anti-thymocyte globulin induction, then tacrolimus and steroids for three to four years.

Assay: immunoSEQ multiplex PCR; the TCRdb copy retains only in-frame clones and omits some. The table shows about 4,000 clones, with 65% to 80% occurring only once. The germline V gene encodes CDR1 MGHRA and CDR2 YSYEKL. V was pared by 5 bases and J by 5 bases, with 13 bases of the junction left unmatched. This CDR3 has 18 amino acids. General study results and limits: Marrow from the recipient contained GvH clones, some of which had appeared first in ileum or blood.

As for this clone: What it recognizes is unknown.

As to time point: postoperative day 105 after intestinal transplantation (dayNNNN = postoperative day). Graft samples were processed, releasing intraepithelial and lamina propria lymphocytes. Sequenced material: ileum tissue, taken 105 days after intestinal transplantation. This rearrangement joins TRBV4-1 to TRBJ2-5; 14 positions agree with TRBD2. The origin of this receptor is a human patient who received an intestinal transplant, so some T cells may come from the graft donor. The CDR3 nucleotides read TGCGCCAGCAGCTTAGGACTAGCGGGAGGATTCGGTGGGGAGACCCAGTACTTC. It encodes CASSLGLAGGFGGETQYF.